This TCR beta chain was found in a study of T cells in Graves' hyperthyroidism and ophthalmopathy. The wider study: The authors collected peripheral blood at initial diagnosis, before any treatment.

Researchers amplified the TCR beta CDR3 regions from RNA transcripts. The primer set for the first-round RT-PCR of the TCR CDR3 was HTBI. One entry per CDR3 protein, called by TCRdb with MiXCR from the multiplex PCR reads. This table holds around 300,000 distinct CDR3 sequences, 12% to 15% found once. Trimming took 6 bases from V and 2 from J, leaving 10 bases between them. This CDR3 region has 13 residues. A Clinical Activity Score of at least 3, a NOSPECS grade of at least 4 and a duration under 3 months were recorded in the ophthalmopathy patients. The study excluded patients with uncontrolled infection, other autoimmune disease, pregnancy or lactation.

The TCR originated in a woman aged 40 to 49 with Graves' ophthalmopathy. Sequencing was carried out using blood. The chain carries TRBV12-3 or TRBV12-4 and TRBJ1-2, with D perhaps matching TRBD1 (6 bases). CDR3 amino acids: CASSQTGNYGYTF. CDR3 DNA sequence: TGTGCCAGCAGCCAAACAGGGAACTATGGCTACACCTTC.